One and the same sample provided the 3 T cell receptor beta chains below, sequenced in a study of cytomegalovirus exposure and HLA in healthy donors. Amplification used 60 Vbeta primers and 13 Jbeta primers. The method was immunoSEQ multiplex PCR; TCRdb's version includes in-frame clones alone and lacks a portion of them. The sample has some 160,000 clones; about four fifths are singletons. Sequenced: PBMCs. All receptors derive from a woman aged 35 to 49 in good health and CMV-seropositive.

The chain is built from TRBV6-6 and TRBJ2-1, with D possibly being TRBD1 (5 bases). This CDR3 is 14 amino acids long. V lost 4 bases to trimming and J lost 2 bases, with 9 bases between them. Germline V gene lookup returns CDR1 MNHNY and CDR2 SVGAGI (reference sequence). CDR3 residues: CASSLKGTYNEQFF. The CDR3, as DNA: TGTGCCAGCAGTTTAAAGGGGACCTACAATGAGCAGTTCTTC.

The CDR3, as DNA: TGTGCCAGCAGCCAACAGGGGGCACAAGATACGCAGTATTTT. It specifies CASSQQGAQDTQYF. The chain carries TRBV5-4 and TRBJ2-3; 9 nucleotides agree with TRBD1. Germline V gene sequence: CDR1 SGHNT, CDR2 YYREEE (reference sequence). This CDR3 has 14 amino acids. J gave up 5 bases and V 4 bases, and 5 bases lay outside the gene matches.

V usage is TRBV27 and J usage is TRBJ2-3; D perhaps matches TRBD2 (6 bases). The V end lost 2 bases, the J end lost 0 bases, and 12 bases lay between the germline ends. CDR1 and CDR2 (germline): MNHEY, SMNVEV (reference sequence). This CDR3 has 16 residues. The CDR3 DNA reads TGTGCCAGCAGTTTAGAATGGGGGACTAGCACAGATACGCAGTATTTT. This sequence encodes CASSLEWGTSTDTQYF.